This T cell receptor beta chain was profiled in a study of cytomegalovirus exposure and HLA in healthy donors (dated by TCRdb to 2016 to 2017). For the wider study: The 500 to 700 repertoires of the first cohort and the 110 or so validation repertoires were produced on the same platform, according to a later analysis. High-throughput TCR immunosequencing, statistical association of individual TCRs with disease status, and machine learning were combined to predict cytomegalovirus infection status. A separate validation cohort of 100 to 150 different subjects was used in addition to the roughly 720-subject first cohort. The study aimed to test whether cataloging public T cell receptors could reveal signatures of past pathogen exposure.

The paper's findings and limits, for the study overall: The study gave a list of 150 to 200 TCR beta chains associated with cytomegalovirus. Subsequent analysis determined that TCRs grouped into clusters in the first cohort also showed a tendency toward co-occurrence across the roughly 110 validation repertoires, and 94% of cluster scores exceeded 0. The classifier was reported to diagnose cytomegalovirus status with high specificity and sensitivity in both the original and validation cohorts. The authors suggested that the approach could potentially be generalized to other disease states and immunological phenotypes. Most TCR sequences were observed very rarely across donors, whereas some public TCRs were present in many individuals. In vitro tests confirmed that three of the cytomegalovirus-associated TCR beta chains recognize cytomegalovirus antigens. All 120 or so repertoires were used to score co-occurrence in the validation cohort in a later analysis, because that analysis had no HLA typing for the cohort.

Libraries were prepared through the immunoSEQ multiplex PCR assay. Turning to the authors' computational methods: A statistical classification framework was developed to diagnose cytomegalovirus status using the catalog of TCR beta chain sequences. The source is immuneACCESS, and TCRdb retained only in-frame sequences with V and J called. Part of the clones is not carried over; for the studies checked, unresolved V genes explain less than half of this, and the remainder is unexplained. V and J calls plus clone size are reproduced from that table; the DNA served to infer D and trimming. Counted in this sample were about 150,000 clones; 70% to 90% of them appeared once. 6.2% of the sample lies in the top ten. The donors were included in the validation cohort of some 120 subjects, a group kept apart from the approximately 700-subject first cohort. Concerning this clone itself: The antigen it recognizes is unknown. No base qualities exist here, and no much larger clone lies one base off it.

The CDR3 measures 13 amino acids from cysteine to phenylalanine. Only the CDR3 DNA stays, 39 bases, in frame from base 1. As encoded in the germline V gene, CDR1 is SNHLY while CDR2 is FYNNEI. Trimming removed 6 bases from V and 6 bases from J; the gene matches leave 5 bases unexplained. Source material: PBMCs. The TCR was taken from a woman aged 25 to 45 in good health and CMV-seropositive. The rearranged segments are TRBV2 and TRBJ2-3; 8 middle bases align to TRBD2. The DNA reads as follows: TGTGCCAGCAGGACGGGAGGGTATGATACGCAGTATTTT. It encodes CASRTGGYDTQYF.